The rows below give T cell receptor beta chains drawn from one sample of a study of cytomegalovirus exposure and HLA in healthy donors. Here immunoSEQ multiplex PCR was the method, and the copy in TCRdb shows in-frame clones only, minus some. The table lists about 150,000 clones, roughly 80% of them singletons. Sequenced material: PBMCs. The receptors here all came from a man younger than 40 in good health and CMV-seronegative. The CDR3 runs from the conserved cysteine through the conserved F or W. A D gene is named only where the DNA matches it firmly. Part of the rows lack a size; the others show once, few, many or a class for expanded clones.

TRBJ2-7 . . TRBV18 15 CASSPLFQASNEQYF TGTGCCAGCTCACCACTTTTCCAGGCATCGAACGAGCAGTACTTC
TRBJ2-1 . . TRBV2 12 CASSNYNNEQFF TGTGCCAGCAGCAACTACAACAATGAGCAGTTCTTC
TRBJ2-7 . . TRBV7-6 15 CASSPMGQRVSEQYF TGTGCCAGCAGCCCTATGGGACAAAGGGTCTCCGAGCAGTACTTC
TRBJ2-7 . TRBD2 TRBV11-2 16 CASSSTSGGGSYEQYF TGTGCCAGCAGCTCTACTAGCGGGGGAGGCTCCTACGAGCAGTACTTC
TRBJ2-7 . TRBD2 TRBV30 13 CAWKTSGTYEQYF TGTGCCTGGAAGACTAGCGGAACCTACGAGCAGTACTTC
TRBJ2-2 . . TRBV7-9 14 CASSPIPNTGELFF TGTGCCAGCAGCCCTATTCCGAACACCGGGGAGCTGTTTTTT
TRBJ1-1 . . TRBV2 15 CASSETGTGNTEAFF TGTGCCAGCAGTGAAACAGGGACGGGAAACACTGAAGCTTTCTTT
TRBJ1-1 . . TRBV10-3 13 CAIRILGDTEAFF TGTGCCATCAGGATCCTCGGGGACACTGAAGCTTTCTTT
TRBJ1-3 . . TRBV23-1 15 CASVWATNSGNTIYF TGCGCCAGCGTTTGGGCCACCAACTCTGGAAACACCATATATTTT
TRBJ2-3 . TRBD2 TRBV13 17 CASSLGYGGTSGDTQYF TGTGCCAGCAGCTTAGGTTATGGGGGGACTAGCGGTGATACGCAGTATTTT
TRBJ2-2 . TRBD2 TRBV9 17 CASSVEAGEANTGELFF TGTGCCAGCAGCGTAGAGGCGGGAGAAGCGAACACCGGGGAGCTGTTTTTT
TRBJ2-7 . . TRBV10-1 12 CASSGTAPVGYF TGCGCCAGCAGTGGGACAGCTCCTGTCGGGTACTTC
TRBJ1-5 once TRBD1 TRBV7-2 14 CASSSQTGNQPQHF TGTGCCAGCAGCTCCCAGACAGGGAATCAGCCCCAGCATTTT
TRBJ1-1 . . TRBV7-9 15 CASSLKFSSNTEAFF TGTGCCAGCAGCTTAAAATTTAGCTCGAACACTGAAGCTTTCTTT
TRBJ1-2 . . TRBV5-1 13 CASSADNNYGYTF TGCGCCAGCAGCGCGGACAATAACTATGGCTACACCTTC
TRBJ2-2 . TRBD2 TRBV7-3 18 CASSLTGLAAANTGELFF TGTGCCAGCAGCTTAACTGGACTAGCGGCTGCGAACACCGGGGAGCTGTTTTTT
TRBJ2-1 . TRBD1 TRBV30 14 CAWDRDRVYNEQFF TGTGCCTGGGACCGGGACAGGGTTTACAATGAGCAGTTCTTC
TRBJ2-1 few TRBD1 TRBV27 16 CASSSRQGLSFNEQFF TGTGCCAGCAGTTCTCGACAGGGGCTATCCTTTAATGAGCAGTTCTTC
TRBJ2-3 once TRBD1 TRBV28 14 CASRGDRGADTQYF TGTGCCAGCAGGGGGGACAGGGGGGCAGATACGCAGTATTTT
TRBJ2-2 . TRBD1 TRBV15 15 CATSRGTGDTGELFF TGTGCCACCAGCAGAGGGACAGGGGACACCGGGGAGCTGTTTTTT
TRBJ2-7 few TRBD2 TRBV9 15 CASSGGSGSSYEQYF TGTGCCAGCAGCGGGGGTAGCGGGAGCTCCTACGAGCAGTACTTC
TRBJ2-2 few . TRBV11-3 16 CASSLYGHPNTGELFF TGTGCCAGCAGCTTATATGGGCATCCGAACACCGGGGAGCTGTTTTTT
TRBJ2-5 . . TRBV28 12 CATKTGGGTQYF TGTGCCACCAAAACAGGGGGGGGGACCCAGTACTTC
TRBJ2-1 . TRBD2 TRBV28 15 CASSSPGLAGEVEFF TGTGCCAGCAGTTCACCGGGACTAGCGGGAGAGGTGGAGTTCTTC
TRBJ2-7 . TRBD1 TRBV4-1 16 CASSNLGTGVSYEQYF TGCGCCAGCAGCAACCTTGGGACAGGGGTCTCCTACGAGCAGTACTTC
TRBJ2-7 once . TRBV11-2 13 CASSLEASYEQYF TGTGCCAGCAGCTTAGAAGCTTCCTACGAGCAGTACTTC
TRBJ2-7 . . TRBV6-5 14 CASRTGRSGYEQYF TGTGCCAGCAGAACCGGGAGATCCGGCTACGAGCAGTACTTC
TRBJ2-2 . . TRBV28 13 CASSLGGTGELFF TGTGCCAGCAGTTTAGGGGGGACCGGGGAGCTGTTTTTT
TRBJ1-1 . TRBD1 TRBV15 16 CATSRLGTGILKRAFF TGTGCCACCAGCAGACTTGGGACAGGGATATTGAAAAGAGCTTTCTTT
TRBJ1-2 . . TRBV6-6 13 CASSLQVNYGYTF TGTGCCAGCAGTCTACAGGTTAACTATGGCTACACCTTC
TRBJ2-1 . TRBD2 TRBV6-5 15 CASSYSSGPPNEQFF TGTGCCAGCAGTTACTCTAGCGGGCCGCCCAATGAGCAGTTCTTC
TRBJ2-7 . . TRBV10-3 11 CAISASYEQYF TGTGCCATCAGTGCCAGTTACGAGCAGTACTTC
TRBJ2-5 . . TRBV7-6 14 CASSATGYQETQYF TGTGCCAGCAGCGCGACAGGATACCAAGAGACCCAGTACTTC
TRBJ2-7 once . TRBV5-8 13 CASSHTGRGEQYF TGTGCCAGCAGCCACACAGGGAGAGGAGAGCAGTACTTC
TRBJ1-1 . . TRBV20-1 11 CSASGTGRAFF TGCAGTGCTTCCGGGACCGGGAGGGCTTTCTTT
TRBJ2-1 . TRBD1 TRBV29-1 12 CSVEDYQGEWFF TGCAGCGTTGAAGATTACCAGGGGGAATGGTTCTTC
TRBJ2-1 . TRBD2 TRBV5-6 15 CASSPGLAEYNEQFF TGTGCCAGCAGCCCCGGACTAGCGGAGTACAATGAGCAGTTCTTC
TRBJ2-1 few TRBD2 TRBV5-4 15 CASRPLAGRGNEQFF TGTGCCAGCCGTCCCCTAGCGGGAAGGGGTAATGAGCAGTTCTTC
TRBJ1-2 . . TRBV6-1 12 CASKGTTSRYTF TGTGCCAGCAAGGGGACAACCTCTCGCTACACCTTC
TRBJ1-2 few TRBD1 TRBV29-1 12 CSVSRDSSGYTF TGCAGCGTCTCCCGGGACAGTAGTGGCTACACCTTC
TRBJ2-1 . TRBD2 TRBV2 17 CASIPRGGAIGSYEQFF TGTGCCAGCATTCCCCGGGGGGGGGCAATTGGATCATATGAGCAGTTCTTC
TRBJ1-2 . . TRBV25-1 14 CASSEWGLNYGYTF TGTGCCAGCAGTGAATGGGGCCTTAACTATGGCTACACCTTC
TRBJ2-3 once . TRBV7-3 13 CASGRGSTDTQYF TGTGCCAGCGGACGGGGGAGCACAGATACGCAGTATTTT
TRBJ2-2 . . TRBV7-3 14 CASSLIPDTGELFF TGTGCCAGCAGCTTAATCCCCGACACCGGGGAGCTGTTTTTT
TRBJ2-7 . . TRBV19 15 CASSRGRGATYEQYF TGTGCCAGTAGTAGGGGCCGGGGGGCAACCTACGAGCAGTACTTC
TRBJ2-5 few TRBD1 TRBV5-6 18 CASSLLVTGGPVQETQYF TGTGCCAGCAGCTTGTTGGTGACAGGGGGCCCCGTTCAAGAGACCCAGTACTTC
TRBJ2-7 . TRBD2 TRBV2 16 CASSQLRGEGLYEQYF TGTGCCAGCAGTCAATTACGCGGGGAGGGCCTCTACGAGCAGTACTTC
TRBJ2-7 . TRBD2 TRBV27 15 CASSTRSGRAYEQYF TGTGCCAGCAGCACCCGTAGCGGGAGGGCCTACGAGCAGTACTTC